A single count supports the clone carrying this T cell receptor beta chain. The antigen is unknown. The treatment was: approximately 9-day PBMC culture with coronavirus spike peptide pools or control peptides (ViraFEST assay). The ViraFEST method relied on peptide pools to expand antigen-specific T cells, followed by TCR sequencing. The CDR3 spans 16 residues. Looked up from germline, CDR1 is MNHEY and CDR2 is SVGAGI. V lost 2 bases to trimming and J lost 8 bases, with 21 bases between them. This sample stems from a study of vaccination and CD4 T cells after COVID-19. Study in general: Convalescent participants consisted of six males and four females, two being Hispanic. Overall study findings and caveats: Convalescent patients had a median about 88% of post-vaccine SARS-CoV-2-reactive clones that were detected only after vaccination, not before it. There was no significant change from approximately 23 to 38 median reactive clonotypes.

With the Oncomine TCR Beta short-read assay, DNA from cultured CD4+ T cells was sequenced. TCRdb itself ran the PCR reads through MiXCR, one entry per CDR3 protein. The sample comprises under 20,000 distinct CDR3 sequences, about 53% of which are singletons, and more than 10% rests with the top ten. This chain uses TRBV6-5 with TRBJ1-2; unclear D gene. Sequencing input: CD4+ T cells from blood, cultured in vitro. The sequence was obtained from a human donor who had recovered from COVID-19. The CDR3 region is CASSYAKGAIVTGYTF. The DNA for the CDR3 is TGTGCCAGCAGTTACGCCAAGGGAGCCATCGTAACGGGCTACACCTTC.